This T cell receptor (beta chain) was obtained from a study of shared clonotypes between healthy human individuals. V dropped 0 bases and J dropped 7 bases, with 9 bases sitting between them. This CDR3 comprises 13 residues. Per germline, CDR1 MNHEY and CDR2 SVGAGI. At least ten counts were recorded for this clone. Produced via immunoSEQ multiplex PCR; TCRdb's table is partial and in-frame only. The profile covers some 1 million clones, with 65% to 75% appearing a single time and roughly 1.5% taken by the ten largest. The origin of this receptor is a man aged 18 to 29 in good health. The chain carries TRBV6-5 and TRBJ1-2, with D possibly TRBD1 on 5 matching bases. Sequencing input: memory CD4+ T cells sorted from blood. The subset was: CD45RA-negative fraction. In nucleotides, the CDR3 is TGTGCCAGCAGTTACTCCGGGGGAGGTGGCTACACCTTC. Its translation is CASSYSGGGGYTF.